Reported below is one T cell receptor (beta chain). Its antigen is not yet known. Per-base quality was not reported, and no clone a single base away is much larger than it. Preparation of the library involved RACE. Sequencing used a NextSeq 500. During library preparation, unique molecular identifiers were attached to individual cDNA molecules so that TCRs could be counted quantitatively and reproducibly. Both TCR alpha and TCR beta chains were sequenced from each blood RNA sample. The authors processed their data as follows. The median number of TCRs per sample was 95,638, ranging from about 20,000 to 750,000. V, J and CDR3 annotation of the TCR reads was performed with the Decombinator software suite. For the PS versus PT1 abundance plots, all samples were subsampled to the same number of TCRs (28,000). TCRs were defined as expanded if absent before sensitization and observed at least eight times at the 2-week time point. In-frame beta chains were kept once TCRdb had trimmed the public reads at Q25 with fastp and called clones with MiXCR. Identical CDR3 proteins give one entry, which carries the most common genes and DNA. The V and J calls follow TCRdb's processing rather than the paper's. The sample table holds a few hundred thousand distinct CDR3 sequences, of which more than 5% were seen once. About 5.6% of the sample comes from the top ten.

This specimen belongs to a study of human T cells and chemical hapten exposure (dated by TCRdb to the early 2020s). Concerning the study at large: For sensitization, 2% DPC in acetone was applied to a roughly 2 cm by roughly 2 cm area of upper inner arm skin. Blood samples were taken from patients before sensitization (week 0) and then at 2, 6 and about 24 weeks after DPC sensitization. Patch testing on the upper back used Finn chambers containing 0.01% DPC, with scoring done after 6 days according to International Contact Dermatitis Research Group standards. In alopecia patients, the study followed how the peripheral blood TCR repertoire changed in vivo over primary and secondary sensitization to diphenylcyclopropenone (DPC), a hapten. Libraries were combined into a pool for sequencing, and differences in TCR yield between samples came mainly from small differences in library volumes within the pool. Alopecia areata with under or over 50% scalp involvement, alopecia totalis and alopecia universalis were represented in the patient cohort, which was mostly female. Patients additionally received weekly therapeutic DPC doses to the scalp throughout the roughly 26-week study period. For TCR sequencing, blood came from 25 to 35 alopecia patients at anywhere from one to four time points (pre-sensitization, 2, 6 and 24 weeks). Results and caveats for the whole study, not just this receptor: Patch test score was positively correlated with the number of PT1 expanded TCRs, with significance at thresholds 8, 16 and 32 but not at 4. Expanded TCRs formed significantly more large CDR3 similarity clusters than pre-sensitization or healthy control sets, consistent with antigen-driven responses. Because all patients had alopecia, a presumed autoimmune disease, the immune response of the patients might differ from that of healthy individuals. DPC sensitization did not change how many TCRs were above 1 in 1000 frequency, and no evidence was found of alterations in global repertoire structure. After repeated subsampling, the strength of the expansion versus patch-test correlation and the threshold at which it became significant changed.

The time point tag for this specimen amounts to: patch test 2, 6 weeks after DPC sensitization. The sample's treatment or condition label, in plain terms: therapeutic diphenylcyclopropenone sensitization with weekly scalp DPC. Blood at each patch-test visit was drawn before the patch test was applied. Patients were considered eligible if aged 18 to 70, diagnosed with alopecia and deemed suitable for DPC therapy, and patients were excluded if pregnant. Unfractionated whole blood was collected in Tempus Blood RNA tubes, and total RNA was extracted from that blood. The CDR3 has 14 amino acids, counting the end cysteine and phenylalanine. Here the CDR3 DNA is all that survives: 42 bases in frame from base 1. The germline V gene gives CDR1 as SGHTA and CDR2 as FQGTGA. The V and J ends are trimmed by 4 bases and 2 bases, leaving 11 bases between them.

The specimen comprised whole blood, sampled in connection with sensitization to the hapten diphenylcyclopropenone (DPC). The rearrangement combines TRBV7-3 with TRBJ1-1; the D gene assignment is ambiguous. The sequence derives from a woman under 30 with alopecia areata. Some clones in this sample may be carry-over from other donors' samples. The DNA reads TGTGCCAGCAGCTCCGGACCCGATAACACTGAAGCTTTCTTT. Its protein product is CASSSGPDNTEAFF.